This T cell receptor beta chain came from a study of neoadjuvant anti-PD-1 for oral cavity cancer. Repertoires were generated with immunoSEQ multiplex PCR, while TCRdb's copy carries only in-frame clones and drops some. The table records 55,000 to 80,000 clones, around 83% of them present only once. The receptor was isolated from a person between 40 and 85 years old with oral cavity squamous cell carcinoma. Sequencing used PBMCs, obtained before nivolumab (anti-PD-1) treatment.

CDR3 sequence (DNA): TGTGCCTGGAGTCGGTTCAGTCGGAATGAAAAACTGTTTTTT. Its protein product is CAWSRFSRNEKLFF. The V and J genes are TRBV30 and TRBJ1-4; D call uncertain. Looked up from germline, CDR1 is GTSNPN and CDR2 is SVGIG (reference sequence). V was clipped by 2 bases and J by 5 bases, with 12 bases between them. The CDR3 loop spans 14 amino acids.